This is a list of T cell receptor beta chains from one sample in a study of cytomegalovirus exposure and HLA in healthy donors. TCRdb's table, derived via immunoSEQ multiplex PCR, lists solely in-frame clones and lacks some. This sample has about 150,000 clones; 82% occur once, and the top ten carry 8.1%. Sequencing was done on a sample of PBMCs. The origin of the receptors is a woman aged 50 to 65 in good health and CMV-seropositive. Each CDR3 is given with its conserved first and last residue. Fields, in order: V gene, D gene, clone size, J gene, CDR3 protein, CDR3 DNA. The D gene is left open where the match is weak. Rows give clone size only sometimes, using once, few, many, or a class for an expanded clone.

TRBV5-6,-,-,TRBJ2-1,CASSLEWGGPYNEQFF,TGTGCCAGCAGCTTGGAGTGGGGGGGCCCCTACAATGAGCAGTTCTTC
TRBV6-6,TRBD1,-,TRBJ1-3,CASSYTQGEGNTIYF,TGTGCCAGCAGTTACACACAGGGGGAGGGAAACACCATATATTTT
TRBV6-6,TRBD1,once,TRBJ2-7,CASRRSGQGIHEQYF,TGTGCCAGCAGACGGTCGGGACAGGGGATACACGAGCAGTACTTC
TRBV5-1,TRBD2,-,TRBJ2-3,CASSLGGGPHTDTQYF,TGCGCCAGCAGCTTAGGCGGGGGGCCACACACAGATACGCAGTATTTT
TRBV7-3,-,-,TRBJ2-3,CASSYLGGTDTQYF,TGTGCCAGCAGCTATCTGGGAGGCACAGATACGCAGTATTTT
TRBV18,-,-,TRBJ1-4,CASSPGGEEKLFF,TGTGCCAGCTCACCGGGAGGGGAGGAAAAACTGTTTTTT
TRBV19,-,-,TRBJ2-7,CASSIRGTYEQYF,TGTGCCAGTAGTATACGGGGTACCTACGAGCAGTACTTC
TRBV13,TRBD1,-,TRBJ2-5,CASRNSGQGALETQYF,TGTGCCAGCAGGAACTCAGGACAGGGGGCTTTGGAGACCCAGTACTTC
TRBV28,TRBD2,-,TRBJ2-3,CASSTRGRAGDTQYF,TGTGCCAGCAGTACACGGGGGAGGGCCGGAGATACGCAGTATTTT
TRBV30,-,few,TRBJ2-5,CAWVKGENRETQYF,TGTGCCTGGGTAAAGGGGGAGAATAGGGAGACCCAGTACTTC
TRBV19,TRBD1,few,TRBJ1-5,CATRENTDRGSQPQHF,TGTGCCACCCGCGAAAATACTGACAGGGGCAGCCAGCCCCAGCATTTT
TRBV5-1,TRBD2,-,TRBJ2-1,CASSLAGLALTYNEQFF,TGCGCCAGCAGCTTGGCCGGACTAGCTCTGACCTACAATGAGCAGTTCTTC
TRBV13,-,-,TRBJ2-7,CASSKTGDSPWYEQYF,TGTGCCAGCAGCAAAACGGGGGACAGTCCATGGTACGAGCAGTACTTC
TRBV4-2,TRBD2,-,TRBJ2-7,CASSPRLAPSSYEQYF,TGTGCCAGCAGCCCCCGACTAGCCCCGAGCTCCTACGAGCAGTACTTC
TRBV7-2,TRBD1,-,TRBJ2-7,CASSPRTGVGGEQYF,TGTGCCAGCAGCCCCAGGACAGGGGTGGGTGGCGAGCAGTACTTC
TRBV2,TRBD1,-,TRBJ1-1,CASNRNRGEAFF,TGTGCCAGCAACCGGAACAGGGGCGAAGCTTTCTTT
TRBV9,TRBD2,-,TRBJ2-7,CASSVGSGTDSYEQYF,TGTGCCAGCAGCGTAGGAAGCGGGACCGACTCCTACGAGCAGTACTTC
TRBV7-3,-,-,TRBJ1-1,CASSVGGLNTEAFF,TGTGCCAGCAGCGTAGGGGGATTGAACACTGAAGCTTTCTTT
TRBV30,TRBD1,-,TRBJ1-4,CAWSVQGDLYEKLFF,TGTGCCTGGAGTGTACAGGGGGATCTTTATGAAAAACTGTTTTTT
TRBV28,TRBD2,-,TRBJ2-1,CASSLGGGGYNEQFF,TGTGCCAGCAGTTTAGGGGGGGGAGGTTACAATGAGCAGTTCTTC
TRBV7-6,TRBD1,-,TRBJ2-7,CASSARDRVYEQYF,TGTGCCAGCAGCGCAAGGGACAGGGTGTACGAGCAGTACTTC
TRBV7-8,-,-,TRBJ1-1,CASSLGLPGLGSAFF,TGTGCCAGCAGCTTAGGGTTGCCAGGTCTCGGATCAGCTTTCTTT
TRBV7-2,-,-,TRBJ2-1,CASSLDRNSYNEQFF,TGTGCCAGCAGCTTAGACAGGAACTCCTACAATGAGCAGTTCTTC
TRBV6-6,TRBD2,few,TRBJ2-1,CASSYSTGGLEQFF,TGTGCCAGCAGTTACTCTACGGGGGGGCTTGAGCAGTTCTTC
TRBV28,TRBD2,-,TRBJ2-7,CASSDTSGASYEQYF,TGTGCCAGCAGTGATACTAGCGGTGCCTCCTACGAGCAGTACTTC
TRBV5-1,TRBD2,-,TRBJ2-1,CASSLAGVRLANEQFF,TGCGCCAGCAGCTTGGCGGGCGTGAGACTAGCGAATGAGCAGTTCTTC
TRBV5-4,TRBD1,-,TRBJ2-7,CASGTLQGAREQYF,TGTGCCAGCGGCACGTTACAGGGGGCGAGGGAGCAGTACTTC
TRBV10-3,-,-,TRBJ2-7,CAISGPSRYYEQYF,TGTGCCATCTCTGGCCCTAGCCGATACTACGAGCAGTACTTC
TRBV28,-,-,TRBJ2-5,CASSPTGAQETQYF,TGTGCCAGCAGCCCGACTGGAGCGCAAGAGACCCAGTACTTC
TRBV28,TRBD2,-,TRBJ2-7,CASSLGWLAGESYEQYF,TGTGCCAGCAGTTTAGGATGGCTAGCGGGTGAATCCTACGAGCAGTACTTC
TRBV9,-,-,TRBJ1-1,CASSPGERMNTEAFF,TGTGCCAGCAGCCCCGGGGAGAGAATGAACACTGAAGCTTTCTTT
TRBV15,TRBD1,-,TRBJ1-5,CATSRGTGLDQPQHF,TGTGCCACCAGCAGGGGGACAGGGTTGGATCAGCCCCAGCATTTT
TRBV28,TRBD2,-,TRBJ2-1,CASSGLAGPRYEQFF,TGTGCCAGCAGTGGACTAGCGGGCCCTAGGTATGAGCAGTTCTTC
TRBV6-1,TRBD1,-,TRBJ1-1,CASRFHDRANTEAFF,TGTGCCAGCAGGTTCCACGACAGGGCGAACACTGAAGCTTTCTTT
TRBV30,-,once,TRBJ1-2,CAWTKHLYGYTF,TGTGCCTGGACCAAGCATCTCTATGGCTACACCTTC
TRBV7-9,-,-,TRBJ2-5,CASSFWDLQETQYF,TGTGCCAGCAGCTTCTGGGACTTGCAAGAGACCCAGTACTTC
TRBV10-3,TRBD2,-,TRBJ2-5,CAISAGGAQETQYF,TGTGCCATCAGCGCGGGAGGGGCTCAAGAGACCCAGTACTTC
TRBV6-5,-,once,TRBJ2-5,CASSPRAGRWETQYF,TGTGCCAGCAGTCCCCGGGCAGGGAGGTGGGAGACCCAGTACTTC
TRBV20-1,-,-,TRBJ1-1,CSASSGTEAFF,TGCAGTGCTAGTTCGGGCACTGAAGCTTTCTTT
TRBV5-1,-,few,TRBJ1-4,CASSTGNEKLFF,TGCGCCAGCAGCACCGGTAATGAAAAACTGTTTTTT
TRBV21-1,-,-,TRBJ1-2,CASSKEGHRDKFNYGYTF,TGTGCCAGCAGCAAAGAGGGCCACCGGGACAAATTCAACTATGGCTACACCTTC
TRBV2,TRBD2,-,TRBJ2-5,CASSEGAGGGRETQYF,TGTGCCAGCAGTGAGGGGGCGGGGGGTGGTCGAGAGACCCAGTACTTC
TRBV5-1,TRBD1,-,TRBJ1-5,CASSLQGNQPQHF,TGCGCCAGCAGCCTACAGGGGAATCAGCCCCAGCATTTT
TRBV29-1,TRBD1,-,TRBJ2-7,CSVGQGRTGEQYF,TGCAGCGTTGGACAGGGACGAACGGGAGAGCAGTACTTC
TRBV18,-,-,TRBJ1-6,CASADSEDSPLHF,TGTGCCAGCGCGGACAGTGAAGATTCACCCCTCCACTTT
TRBV9,TRBD2,-,TRBJ2-7,CASSVESSGRIYEQYF,TGTGCCAGCAGCGTAGAATCCAGCGGGAGAATCTACGAGCAGTACTTC
TRBV25-1,TRBD1,-,TRBJ1-2,CASSDPRTGEAYGYTF,TGTGCCAGCAGTGACCCTAGGACAGGGGAGGCCTATGGCTACACCTTC